The 30 T cell receptor beta chains presented below share a single source sample, sequenced in a study of early T cells in non-severe SARS-CoV-2 infection (dated by TCRdb to the early 2020s). The library was prepared using 5' RACE. The sequencer listed for this sample is NextSeq 500. The raw public reads went through TCRdb reprocessing: fastp at Q25, MiXCR clone calling, in-frame beta chains kept. Each CDR3 protein gets just one entry, which takes the most common genes and DNA from the rows behind it. In this sample the table shows roughly 60,000 distinct CDR3 sequences, around 11% of which occur a single time. Of the sample, just under 3% is held by the ten largest clones. The sample here was whole blood, taken at baseline. The receptors were sampled from an adult who was a healthcare worker with PCR-confirmed SARS-CoV-2 infection or an uninfected control (not recorded which).

This clonotype showed up many times. CDR3 sequence (DNA): TGTGCCAGCAGCGTAGGTTTCGGGGCTTTCGGGGAGCTGTTTTTT. It translates to CASSVGFGAFGELFF. This chain uses TRBV9 with TRBJ2-2; D might be TRBD1 or TRBD2, each matching 5 bases. Looked up from germline, CDR1 is SGDLS and CDR2 is YYNGEE. The CDR3 is 15 residues long. With 0 bases removed from V and 7 bases from J, the gap between germline ends came to 13 bases.

There are a few counts of this clonotype. The rearrangement uses TRBV9 and TRBJ2-3; 12 bases align to TRBD2. The CDR3 extends over 18 amino acids. The ends lost 3 bases at V and 5 bases at J; junction bases unmatched: 13. Germline V gene data show CDR1 as SGDLS and CDR2 as YYNGEE. The CDR3 loop is CASSAPLASGGAVDTQYF. CDR3 DNA: TGTGCCAGCAGCGCCCCTCTCGCTAGCGGGGGGGCGGTAGATACGCAGTATTTT.

The table lists this clonotype with many counts. The rearrangement uses TRBV9 and TRBJ2-7, with D possibly being TRBD1 (6 bases). This CDR3 contains 14 residues. Germline V gene sequence: CDR1 SGDLS, CDR2 YYNGEE. The V gene lost 0 bases and the J gene lost 5 bases, with 12 bases spanning the gap. CDR3 region: CASSVAAGADEQYF. The CDR3 DNA is TGTGCCAGCAGCGTAGCGGCAGGGGCCGACGAGCAGTACTTC.

This clonotype was picked up a small number of times. This sequence joins TRBV6-6 and TRBJ2-5; 12 bases map to TRBD2. Germline CDR1 MNHNY, CDR2 SVGAGI (reference sequence). The junction had 5 bases not matched to a gene; V was cut back by 5 bases and J by 1 base. This CDR3 region has 16 residues. The CDR3 region is CASSPLAGGRQETQYF. CDR3 DNA: TGTGCCAGCAGTCCACTAGCGGGGGGCCGCCAAGAGACCCAGTACTTC.

V and J are TRBV29-1 and TRBJ2-5, with 10 positions matching TRBD1. Germline assignment: CDR1 SQVTM and CDR2 ANQGSEA. The V gene end was trimmed by 6 bases and the J gene end by 5 bases; junction bases not matched to a gene: 6. The CDR3 consists of 13 residues. The CDR3 loop reads CSVRQGAAETQYF. CDR3 nucleotides: TGCAGCGTCCGACAGGGGGCGGCGGAGACCCAGTACTTC. The full variable domain, rest sourced from reference TRBV29-1 and TRBJ2-5, is SAVISQKPSRDICQRGTSLTIQCQVDSQVTMMFWYRQQPGQSLTLIATANQGSEATYESGFVIDKFPISRPNLTFSTLTVSNMSPEDSSIYLCSVRQGAAETQYFGPGTRLLVL.

This clonotype was counted a few times. J is TRBJ2-1 and V is TRBV11-2; 7 bases are shared with TRBD2. Germline V CDR1 and CDR2: SGHAT, FQNNGV. V shed 4 bases, J shed 8 bases, and the junction held 5 bases outside the gene matches. The CDR3 length is 13 residues. The CDR3 sequence: CASSSRGRDEQFF. The CDR3, as DNA: TGTGCCAGCAGCTCCAGAGGGAGGGATGAGCAGTTCTTC.

This clonotype was observed at least ten times. This chain joins TRBV12-3 or TRBV12-4 and TRBJ1-5; 7 bases are a match to TRBD1. V was clipped by 6 bases and J by 8 bases; unmatched bases: 4. The CDR3 spans 12 residues. DNA for the CDR3: TGTGCCAGCAGACAGGGGTTGGAGCCCCAGCATTTT. Protein: CASRQGLEPQHF.

This clonotype was counted a few times. This chain connects TRBV20-1 to TRBJ2-7; perhaps TRBD1 as D (6 bases). Per germline, CDR1 DFQATT and CDR2 SNEGSKA (reference sequence). The CDR3 runs to 13 residues. The germline V and J ends were trimmed by 6 bases and 9 bases, with 21 bases remaining between them. CDR3 bases: TGCAGTGCCACCCGGACAGCGCGAAATGCGCAGTACTTC. Its translation is CSATRTARNAQYF.

This clonotype appeared many times. The rearrangement links TRBV11-2 to TRBJ2-6; D may match TRBD1 or TRBD2 (5 bases each). The germline V gene encodes CDR1 SGHAT and CDR2 FQNNGV. The V end was cut by 8 bases, the J end by 0 bases, with 20 bases between. This CDR3 has 18 amino acids. CDR3 protein: CASLGPGTRPSGANVLTF. The CDR3 DNA sequence: TGTGCCAGCTTGGGGCCCGGGACCCGACCCTCTGGGGCCAACGTCCTGACTTTC.

Many counts were recorded for this clonotype. The rearrangement links TRBV6-6 to TRBJ1-1; possible D gene TRBD1, 6 bases. Trimming took 5 bases from V and 1 from J, leaving 11 bases between them. This CDR3 has 14 residues. Germline V CDR1 and CDR2: MNHNY, SVGAGI (reference sequence). The chain's CDR3 is CASSTGKENTEAFF. Written as DNA, the CDR3 is TGTGCCAGCAGTACAGGGAAGGAGAACACTGAAGCTTTCTTT.

The rearrangement joins TRBV29-1 to TRBJ2-7; 9 bases are a match to TRBD1. CDR1 and CDR2 from the germline V gene are SQVTM and ANQGSEA. The CDR3 contains 14 residues. V was pared by 4 bases and J by 2 bases, with 6 bases of the junction left unmatched. DNA of the CDR3: TGCAGCGTTGGCGACAGGGGGGTCCCCTACGAGCAGTACTTC. Protein sequence: CSVGDRGVPYEQYF.

The chain combines TRBV5-1 with TRBJ1-1; tentative D call: TRBD1 (6 bases). Germline CDR1 and CDR2: SGHRS and YFSETQ. V shed 4 bases and J shed 3 bases, with 19 bases lying between them. This CDR3 has 16 residues. DNA of the CDR3: TGCGCCAGCAGCGCCCCCAGGGAGGGACAAGACACTGAAGCTTTCTTT. Amino acid sequence: CASSAPREGQDTEAFF. The variable domain in full, completed from reference TRBV5-1 and TRBJ1-1, reads KAGVTQTPRYLIKTRGQQVTLSCSPISGHRSVSWYQQTPGQGLQFLFEYFSETQRNKGNFPGRFSGRQFSNSRSEMNVSTLELGDSALYLCASSAPREGQDTEAFFGQGTRLTVV.

The gene calls are TRBV12-3 or TRBV12-4 and TRBJ1-5, with D possibly matching TRBD1 (6 bases). This CDR3 contains 15 residues. The ends were cut back, 5 bases at V and 2 bases at J, with 13 bases in the middle. CDR3 sequence (DNA): TGTGCCAGCAGTCCCAGGGGTTGGGGCAATCAGCCCCAGCATTTT. Protein: CASSPRGWGNQPQHF.

The V gene is TRBV5-1, the J gene TRBJ1-2; tentatively, D is TRBD1 (5 bases). CDR3 length: 13 amino acids. CDR1 and CDR2 from the germline V gene are SGHRS and YFSETQ. Trimming left V 5 bases short and J 5 bases short, with 13 bases between. CDR3 DNA: TGCGCCAGCAGGTCGGGGACGGATTATGGCTACACCTTC. Protein product: CASRSGTDYGYTF.

Many counts were recorded for this clonotype. The CDR3 loop is CASSYSTLGTPSVPYEQYF. CDR3 coding DNA: TGTGCCAGCAGTTACTCAACGCTTGGGACCCCTTCCGTTCCCTACGAGCAGTACTTC. The rearrangement links TRBV6-8 to TRBJ2-7; D is tentatively TRBD1 or TRBD2 (5 bases each). This CDR3 contains 19 residues. Germline V gene data show CDR1 as MNHGY and CDR2 as SAAAGT. Trimming removed 0 bases from V and 2 bases from J, with 23 bases in between.

In its sample, this clonotype was seen many times. The CDR3, as DNA: TGTGCCAGCAGCGTAGGATCGCGATTATACCAGGACCAAGAGACCCAGTACTTC. Its protein product is CASSVGSRLYQDQETQYF. The chain has TRBV9 and TRBJ2-5; D call uncertain. This CDR3 has 18 amino acids. V lost 0 bases and J 0 bases, leaving 18 bases between the germline ends. CDR1 and CDR2 from the germline V gene are SGDLS and YYNGEE.

As to this clonotype: The junction does not match germline at one end; this may be a read error. The rearrangement joins TRBV25-1 to TRBJ2-3; D is perhaps TRBD1 or TRBD2 (6 bases each). This CDR3 spans 15 amino acids. Looked up from germline, CDR1 is MGHDK and CDR2 is SYGVNS. The CDR3 DNA reads TGTGCCAGCAGCCCCCCCCGGGGGCCTTTGGATAAGCAGTATTTT. Its protein product is CASSPPRGPLDKQYF. The entire variable domain, with the rest obtained from reference TRBV25-1 and TRBJ2-3, is as follows: EADIYQTPRYLVIGTGKKITLECSQTMGHDKMYWYQQDPGMELHLIHYSYGVNSTEKGDLSSESTVSRIRTEHFPLTLESARPSHTSQYLCASSPPRGPLDKQYFGPGTRLTVL.

The chain combines TRBV4-3 with TRBJ1-4; no reliable D call. The CDR3 consists of 15 residues. V lost 0 bases and J 8 bases, leaving 13 bases between the germline ends. Germline assignment: CDR1 LGHNA and CDR2 YSLEER. The DNA for the CDR3 is TGCGCCAGCAGCCAAGAGCAGGAGACCGGGGAAAAACTGTTTTTT. Translating it yields CASSQEQETGEKLFF.

The V gene is TRBV20-1, the J gene TRBJ2-3; TRBD1 agrees at 9 bases. Trimming removed 3 bases from V and 1 base from J; junction bases left unmatched: 11. The CDR3 spans 17 residues. The germline V gene has CDR1 DFQATT and CDR2 SNEGSKA (reference sequence). CDR3 bases: TGCAGTGCTAGGGGCACAGGGGGCTTTGGTGGCACAGATACGCAGTATTTT. Its protein product is CSARGTGGFGGTDTQYF.

This clonotype was counted only a few times. This chain uses TRBV19 with TRBJ2-5, with 13 bases fitting TRBD2. The ends lost 7 bases at V and 5 bases at J; junction bases unmatched: 7. CDR1 and CDR2 (germline): LNHDA, SQIVND (reference sequence). The CDR3 has 15 residues. The CDR3 region is CASTVTSGGTETQYF. CDR3 nucleotides: TGTGCCAGTACGGTGACTAGCGGGGGGACGGAGACCCAGTACTTC.

This clonotype showed up many times. The rearrangement links TRBV15 to TRBJ2-5, with D tentatively TRBD1 (5 bases). CDR1 and CDR2 (germline): LNHNV, YYDKDF (reference sequence). The length of the CDR3 is 16 residues. Trimming took off 4 bases at V and 4 bases at J, with 19 bases between the two ends. CDR3 protein: CATSTRWNRPIETQYF. The CDR3 nucleotides read TGTGCCACCAGCACCAGGTGGAACAGGCCGATAGAGACCCAGTACTTC. The full variable domain, its missing parts supplied by reference TRBV15 and TRBJ2-5, is DAMVIQNPRYQVTQFGKPVTLSCSQTLNHNVMYWYQQKSSQAPKLLFHYYDKDFNNEADTPDNFQSRRPNTSFCFLDIRSPGLGDTAMYLCATSTRWNRPIETQYFGPGTRLLVL.

The gene calls are TRBV11-2 and TRBJ2-5; possibly TRBD2 for D (6 bases). The V gene lost 0 bases and the J gene lost 4 bases, with 9 bases spanning the gap. In germline, CDR1 is SGHAT, CDR2 FQNNGV. This CDR3 spans 14 amino acids. This CDR3 reads CASSLDVGGETQYF. The CDR3 DNA reads TGTGCCAGCAGCTTAGATGTGGGGGGAGAGACCCAGTACTTC.

This clonotype was picked up many times. This chain joins TRBV12-3 or TRBV12-4 and TRBJ2-1, with D perhaps TRBD1 (5 bases). The CDR3 length is 15 residues. V lost 5 bases and J 2 bases, leaving 13 bases between the germline ends. The CDR3 protein is CASSPDSGTYNEQFF. The CDR3 bases are TGTGCCAGCAGTCCCGACAGTGGGACCTACAATGAGCAGTTCTTC.

The genes are TRBV20-1 and TRBJ2-5; no definite D call. The CDR3 is 12 residues long. CDR1 is DFQATT, CDR2 SNEGSKA, per germline (reference sequence). Trimming shortened V by 4 bases and J by 0 bases, and 6 bases separated the two germline ends. CDR3 region: CSATRNQETQYF. The CDR3 region has the DNA TGCAGTGCTACCCGGAACCAAGAGACCCAGTACTTC.

Only a few counts were recorded for this clonotype. The chain employs TRBV7-3 and TRBJ2-3; 7 bases align to TRBD1. Germline V gives CDR1 SGHTA, CDR2 FQGTGA. The CDR3 has 15 amino acids. Trimming at V came to 1 base and at J to 6 bases, leaving 7 bases not matched to a gene. DNA for the CDR3: TGTGCCAGCAGCTTAATGGCACAGGGGATGGATACGCAGTATTTT. Protein sequence: CASSLMAQGMDTQYF.

The rearrangement joins TRBV21-1 to TRBJ2-7. TRBV21-1 is a documented pseudogene. The CDR3 covers 13 residues. The CDR3, as DNA: TGTGCCAGCAGCAAACCAAACCAGTACGAGCAGTACTTC. Protein sequence: CASSKPNQYEQYF.

This clonotype was seen ten or more times. The rearrangement joins TRBV3-1 to TRBJ2-7; 11 bases are a match to TRBD2. Germline lookup yields CDR1 LGHDT and CDR2 YNNKEL (reference sequence). The CDR3 is 17 residues long. J lost 0 bases, V lost 4 bases, and 8 bases had no gene match. The CDR3 protein is CASSPTASGGSSYEQYF. CDR3 nucleotides: TGTGCCAGCAGCCCAACAGCTAGCGGGGGGAGCTCCTACGAGCAGTACTTC.

The V and J genes are TRBV11-2 and TRBJ1-6; D gene ambiguous. The germline V gene has CDR1 SGHAT and CDR2 FQNNGV. V lost 1 base and J lost 7, with 11 bases in between. The CDR3 sequence is 15 residues long. This chain's CDR3 is CASSLVGKPNSPLHF. Here the CDR3 DNA reads TGTGCCAGCAGCTTAGTGGGAAAACCGAATTCACCCCTCCACTTT.

V and J are TRBV9 and TRBJ2-7, with 14 bases matching TRBD2. Germline values: CDR1 SGDLS, CDR2 YYNGEE. CDR3 size: 15 residues. With V trimmed by 4 bases and J by 6 bases, 6 bases remained unmatched. The CDR3 sequence: CASSHGLAGGSEQYF. The CDR3 nucleotides are TGTGCCAGCAGCCACGGACTAGCGGGGGGCTCCGAGCAGTACTTC.

To note about this clonotype: The junction and the germline gene differ at one end; a read error may be behind it. This chain connects TRBV9 to TRBJ2-7; tentatively, D is TRBD2 (5 bases). The CDR3 has 13 amino acids. CDR1 is SGDLS and CDR2 is YYNGEE in the germline V gene. The CDR3 bases are TGTGCCAGCAGCGTAGGAGGGATCTACAAGCAGTACTTC. Protein: CASSVGGIYKQYF. The whole variable domain, remainder taken from reference TRBV9 and TRBJ2-7, is DSGVTQTPKHLITATGQRVTLRCSPRSGDLSVYWYQQSLDQGLQFLIQYYNGEERAKGNILERFSAQQFPDLHSELNLSSLELGDSALYFCASSVGGIYKQYFGPGTRLTVT.